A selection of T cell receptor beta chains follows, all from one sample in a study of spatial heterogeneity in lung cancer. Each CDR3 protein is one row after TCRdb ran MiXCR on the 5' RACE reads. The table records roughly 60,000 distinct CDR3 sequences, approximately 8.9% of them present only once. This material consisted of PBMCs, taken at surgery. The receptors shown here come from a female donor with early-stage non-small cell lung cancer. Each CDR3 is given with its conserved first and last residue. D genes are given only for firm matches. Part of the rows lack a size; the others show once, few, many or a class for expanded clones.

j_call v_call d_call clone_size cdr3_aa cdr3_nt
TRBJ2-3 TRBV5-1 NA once CASSLTGNSPDTQYF TGCGCCAGCAGCTTGACGGGTAATTCCCCAGATACGCAGTATTTT
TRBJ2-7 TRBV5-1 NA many CASSSSRSSYEQYF TGCGCCAGCAGCTCGAGCAGGAGCTCCTACGAGCAGTACTTC
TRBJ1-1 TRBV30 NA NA CAWKGHLNTEAFF TGTGCCTGGAAGGGACACCTGAACACTGAAGCTTTCTTT
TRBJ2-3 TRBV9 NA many CASSADGQSTDTQYF TGTGCCAGCAGCGCCGATGGACAAAGCACAGATACGCAGTATTTT
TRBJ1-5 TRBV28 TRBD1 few CASSLRGTGLQPQHF TGTGCCAGCAGTTTAAGGGGGACAGGGCTTCAGCCCCAGCATTTT
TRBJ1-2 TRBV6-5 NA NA CASSLTPSYGYTF TGTGCCAGCAGTTTGACACCCTCCTATGGCTACACCTTC
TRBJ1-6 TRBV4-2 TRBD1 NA CASSQAPSGQGNSPLHF TGTGCCAGCAGCCAAGCCCCTTCCGGACAGGGAAATTCACCCCTCCACTTT
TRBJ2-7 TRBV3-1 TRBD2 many CASSATGLATTYEQYF TGTGCCAGCAGCGCGACGGGACTAGCCACCACCTACGAGCAGTACTTC
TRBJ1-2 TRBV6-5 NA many CASSPSGRQNYGYTF TGTGCCAGCAGTCCTTCGGGACGGCAGAACTATGGCTACACCTTC
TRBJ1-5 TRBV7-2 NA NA CASSEGQRNQPQHF TGTGCCAGCAGCGAAGGACAGCGCAATCAGCCCCAGCATTTT
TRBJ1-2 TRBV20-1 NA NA CSARADGYTF TGCAGTGCTAGAGCTGACGGCTACACCTTC
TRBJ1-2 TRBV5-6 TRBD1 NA CASSPGQPGHGYTF TGTGCCAGCAGCCCGGGACAGCCGGGTCATGGCTACACCTTC
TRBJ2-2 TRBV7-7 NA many CASSLALKGTGELFF TGTGCTAGCAGCTTAGCGCTTAAGGGTACCGGGGAGCTGTTTTTT
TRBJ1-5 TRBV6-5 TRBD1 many CASRPTGGKQPQHF TGTGCCAGCAGACCTACAGGGGGCAAGCAGCCCCAGCATTTT
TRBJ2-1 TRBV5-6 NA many CASSLKPANEQFF TGTGCCAGCAGCTTGAAACCAGCCAATGAGCAGTTCTTC
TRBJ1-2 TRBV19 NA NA CASSIDSTGQTGYTF TGTGCCAGTAGTATAGATTCGACAGGACAAACGGGCTACACCTTC
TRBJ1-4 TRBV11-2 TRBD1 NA CASSLLGQALNEKLFF TGTGCCAGCAGCTTACTGGGACAGGCCCTTAATGAAAAACTGTTTTTT
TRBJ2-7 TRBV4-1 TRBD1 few CASSQEGDSYSYEQYF TGCGCCAGCAGCCAAGAGGGGGACAGTTACTCCTACGAGCAGTACTTC
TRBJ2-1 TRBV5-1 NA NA CASSFIQGSEYEQFF TGCGCCAGCAGCTTCATTCAGGGCAGTGAGTATGAGCAGTTCTTC
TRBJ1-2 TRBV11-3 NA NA CASSLDHTGTGYTF TGTGCCAGCAGCTTAGATCACACAGGGACTGGCTACACCTTC
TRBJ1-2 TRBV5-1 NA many CASSLESADYGYTF TGCGCCAGCAGCTTGGAATCAGCAGACTATGGCTACACCTTC
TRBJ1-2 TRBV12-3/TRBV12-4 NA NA CASTSAGPYGYTF TGTGCCAGCACCTCAGCAGGGCCCTATGGCTACACCTTC
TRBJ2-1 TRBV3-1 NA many CASSPRTSPLYNEQFF TGTGCCAGCAGCCCGAGGACCTCCCCCTTGTACAATGAGCAGTTCTTC
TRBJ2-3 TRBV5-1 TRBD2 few CASSPGTSTTDTQYF TGCGCCAGCAGCCCGGGGACTAGCACCACAGATACGCAGTATTTT
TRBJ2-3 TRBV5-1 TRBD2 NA CASSLEGRLAVFPTDTQYF TGCGCCAGCAGCTTGGAAGGGCGACTAGCGGTATTTCCCACAGATACGCAGTATTTT
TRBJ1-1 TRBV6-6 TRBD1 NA CASTLDRGNTEAFF TGTGCCAGCACATTAGACAGGGGCAACACTGAAGCTTTCTTT
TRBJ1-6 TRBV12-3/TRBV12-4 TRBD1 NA CASSSGTGGSPLHF TGTGCCAGCAGTTCCGGGACAGGGGGTTCACCCCTCCACTTT
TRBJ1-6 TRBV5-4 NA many CASRPSRNSPLHF TGTGCCAGCAGACCCAGTCGTAATTCACCCCTCCACTTT
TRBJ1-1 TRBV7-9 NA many CASSPTGALLGNTEAFF TGTGCCAGCAGCCCCACCGGGGCCCTCCTCGGTAACACTGAAGCTTTCTTT
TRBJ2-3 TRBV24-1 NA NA CATSDPGTDTQYF TGTGCCACCAGTGATCCCGGCACAGATACGCAGTATTTT
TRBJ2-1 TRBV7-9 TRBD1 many CASSYTGDRDEQFF TGTGCCAGCAGCTACACAGGGGATCGGGATGAGCAGTTCTTC
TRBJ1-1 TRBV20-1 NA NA CSARDMRETEAFF TGCAGTGCTAGAGATATGAGAGAGACTGAAGCTTTCTTT
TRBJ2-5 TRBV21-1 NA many CASSVRTSGRRETQYF TGTGCCAGCAGCGTCAGGACTAGCGGCCGGAGGGAGACCCAGTACTTC
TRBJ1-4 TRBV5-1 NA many CASSFGGANEKLFF TGCGCCAGCAGCTTTGGAGGGGCCAATGAAAAACTGTTTTTT
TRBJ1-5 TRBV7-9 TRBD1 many CASSTGVGLGQPQHF TGTGCCAGCAGCACAGGGGTCGGGCTGGGGCAGCCCCAGCATTTT
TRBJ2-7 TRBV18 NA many CASSPMSVSDYEQYF TGTGCCAGCTCACCAATGAGCGTATCCGATTACGAGCAGTACTTC
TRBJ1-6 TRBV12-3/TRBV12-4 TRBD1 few CASSLGDRVDSPLHF TGTGCCAGCAGTTTAGGGGACAGGGTGGATTCACCCCTCCACTTT
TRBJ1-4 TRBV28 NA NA CASIPGMNGKLFF TGTGCCAGCATCCCAGGGATGAATGGAAAACTGTTTTTT
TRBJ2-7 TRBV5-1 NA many CASSPQPGIHEQYF TGCGCCAGCAGCCCCCAGCCCGGGATCCACGAGCAGTACTTC
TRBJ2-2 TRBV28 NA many CASSFGASTGELFF TGTGCCAGCAGTTTTGGGGCCAGCACCGGGGAGCTGTTTTTT
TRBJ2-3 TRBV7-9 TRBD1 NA CASSPGTVGTDTQCF TGTGCCAGCAGCCCCGGGACAGTAGGCACAGATACGCAGTGTTTT
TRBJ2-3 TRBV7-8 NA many CASRTRGAGTDTQYF TGTGCCAGCAGGACACGGGGGGCCGGGACAGATACGCAGTATTTT
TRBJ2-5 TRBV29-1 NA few CSVEDTRGTETQYF TGCAGCGTTGAAGATACACGGGGGACGGAGACCCAGTACTTC
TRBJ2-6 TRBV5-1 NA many CASSPVASGANVLTF TGCGCCAGCAGCCCGGTGGCATCTGGGGCCAACGTCCTGACTTTC
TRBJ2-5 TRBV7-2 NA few CASTTRRRETQYF TGTGCCAGCACTACTAGACGACGGGAGACCCAGTACTTC
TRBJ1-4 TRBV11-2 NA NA CASSWGSRVTTEKLFF TGTGCCAGCAGCTGGGGATCGAGGGTTACTACTGAAAAACTGTTTTTT
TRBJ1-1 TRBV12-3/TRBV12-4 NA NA CASTPRATEAFF TGTGCCAGCACCCCCCGGGCTACTGAAGCTTTCTTT
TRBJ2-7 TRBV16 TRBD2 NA CASSHLGREPQLSYEQYF TGTGCCAGCAGCCACTTAGGGCGGGAGCCCCAATTGTCCTACGAGCAGTACTTC
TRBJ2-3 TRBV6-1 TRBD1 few CASSQGASSTDTQYF TGTGCCAGCAGCCAGGGGGCCTCGAGCACAGATACGCAGTATTTT
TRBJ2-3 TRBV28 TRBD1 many CASSLDRGSDTQYF TGTGCCAGCAGTCTGGACAGGGGTTCAGATACGCAGTATTTT
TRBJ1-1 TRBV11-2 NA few CASSLDRTENTEAFF TGTGCCAGCAGCTTAGACAGGACAGAGAACACTGAAGCTTTCTTT
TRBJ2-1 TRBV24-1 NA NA CATSDPWNEQFF TGTGCCACCAGTGATCCATGGAATGAGCAGTTCTTC
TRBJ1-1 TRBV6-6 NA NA CASSSGGRPEAFF TGTGCCAGCAGTTCCGGGGGGCGGCCTGAAGCTTTCTTT